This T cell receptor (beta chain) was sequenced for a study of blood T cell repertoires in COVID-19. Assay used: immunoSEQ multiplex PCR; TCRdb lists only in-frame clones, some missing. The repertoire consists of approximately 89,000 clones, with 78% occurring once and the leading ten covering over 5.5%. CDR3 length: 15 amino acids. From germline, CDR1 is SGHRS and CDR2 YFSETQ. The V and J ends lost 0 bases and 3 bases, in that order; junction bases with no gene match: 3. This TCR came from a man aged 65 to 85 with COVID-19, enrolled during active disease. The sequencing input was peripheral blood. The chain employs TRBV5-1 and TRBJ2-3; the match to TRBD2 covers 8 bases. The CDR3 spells CASSLVTGGTDTQYF. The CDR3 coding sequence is TGCGCCAGCAGCTTGGTGACGGGGGGGACAGATACGCAGTATTTT. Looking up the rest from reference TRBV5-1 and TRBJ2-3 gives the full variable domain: KAGVTQTPRYLIKTRGQQVTLSCSPISGHRSVSWYQQTPGQGLQFLFEYFSETQRNKGNFPGRFSGRQFSNSRSEMNVSTLELGDSALYLCASSLVTGGTDTQYFGPGTRLTVL.